This T cell receptor (beta chain) was sequenced during a study of CD8 T cell repertoires and HIV-1 epitope variants. Turning to the study itself: Each of Twenty-five Gag and Nef epitope peptides stimulated a separate culture. Autologous T cell-negative cells served as antigen-presenting cells in equal numbers. Tested: three Gag epitope families, Nef HW9 and YT9. The baseline condition was 1M T cells left uncultured.

The length of the CDR3 is 12 residues. V gave up 0 bases and J gave up 7 bases, with 4 bases separating them. CDR1 is SEHNR and CDR2 is FQNEAQ in the germline V gene (reference sequence). Of note for this clone: Its matching antigen is unknown.

Measured with immunoSEQ multiplex PCR; TCRdb has only the in-frame clones, and not every one. The sample has about 5,300 clones; over 50% are singletons. The source of this sequence is a male donor with HIV. The chain joins TRBV7-9 to TRBJ2-1; no definite D call. Sequenced input: cultured CD8+ T cells derived from PBMCs. The CDR3 DNA is TGTGCCAGCAGCTTAGCGATGAATGAGCAGTTCTTC. Translating gives CASSLAMNEQFF. Together with reference TRBV7-9 and TRBJ2-1, the CDR3 gives the full variable domain: DTGVSQNPRHKITKRGQNVTFRCDPISEHNRLYWYRQTLGQGPEFLTYFQNEAQLEKSRLLSDRFSAERPKGSFSTLEIQRTEQGDSAMYLCASSLAMNEQFFGPGTRLTVL.